Following are 32 T cell receptor beta chains from one sample sequenced in a study of blood T cell repertoires in COVID-19 (dated by TCRdb to the early 2020s). Library preparation was by the immunoSEQ multiplex PCR assay. The clones in this table, taken by TCRdb from immuneACCESS, are in-frame only. Not every clone is retained; where verified, under half of the shortfall comes from an unresolved V gene, and the cause of the rest is unknown. Counted in this sample were fewer than 450,000 clones; around nine tenths of them appeared once. About 7% of the sample rests with the top ten. The sample taken for sequencing was peripheral blood. These receptors all come from an older woman with COVID-19, enrolled during active disease.

The V gene is TRBV7-2, the J gene TRBJ1-2; 8 bases align to TRBD1. V gave up 5 bases and J gave up 1 base; unmatched junction bases: 0. The CDR3 extends over 13 amino acids. Germline loops: CDR1 SGHTA, CDR2 FQGNSA. CDR3: CASSTGGNYGYTF. In nucleotides, the CDR3 is TGTGCCAGCAGCACAGGGGGTAACTATGGCTACACCTTC.

The genes are TRBV5-1 and TRBJ2-7; D may be TRBD2 (5 bases). CDR3 length: 13 amino acids. Looked up from germline, CDR1 is SGHRS and CDR2 is YFSETQ. Trimming took 4 bases from V and 0 from J, leaving 8 bases between them. This chain's CDR3 is CASSQGSSYEQYF. CDR3 nucleotides: TGCGCCAGCAGCCAAGGGAGCTCCTACGAGCAGTACTTC.

The sample holds one count of this clone. The rearrangement links TRBV2 to TRBJ1-5; a possible D gene is TRBD1 (6 bases). V lost 4 bases and J lost 1, with 11 bases in between. CDR3 length: 15 residues. Germline loops: CDR1 SNHLY, CDR2 FYNNEI. The chain's CDR3 is CASSGYRESNQPQHF. The CDR3 coding sequence is TGTGCCAGCAGTGGGTACAGGGAAAGCAATCAGCCCCAGCATTTT.

The chain carries TRBV20-1 and TRBJ1-1; D is unclear. V lost 1 base, J lost 7 bases, and 7 bases lay in between. The CDR3 sequence is 11 residues long. CDR1 and CDR2 from the germline V gene are DFQATT and SNEGSKA (reference sequence). CDR3 in DNA: TGCAGTGCTAGAGGGCAGAATGAAGCTTTCTTT. Amino acid sequence: CSARGQNEAFF.

In its sample, this clone was seen once. The genes are TRBV19 and TRBJ1-2; 8 bases are a match to TRBD1. Looked up from germline, CDR1 is LNHDA and CDR2 is SQIVND (reference sequence). The V gene end was trimmed by 8 bases and the J gene end by 4 bases; junction bases not matched to a gene: 12. The CDR3 is 15 residues long. CDR3 bases: TGTGCCAGTTCAATCGACAGGGGTTTTGGCTATGGCTACACCTTC. Protein sequence: CASSIDRGFGYGYTF.

This chain connects TRBV23-1 to TRBJ1-6; the match to TRBD1 covers 8 bases. TRBV23-1 is an ORF, and what it does is uncertain. J lost 7 bases, V lost 4 bases, and 12 bases had no gene match. The CDR3 spans 17 residues. The CDR3: CASSRTIFRGPNSPLHF. CDR3 bases: TGCGCCAGCAGTCGCACCATATTCAGGGGGCCCAATTCACCCCTCCACTTT.

V usage is TRBV18 and J usage is TRBJ1-1; 8 nucleotides match TRBD1. The CDR3 runs to 13 residues. Germline CDR1 reads KGHSH; CDR2 reads LQKENI. V was pared by 2 bases and J by 7 bases, with 3 bases of the junction left unmatched. Here the CDR3 reads CASSPGQGNEAFF. The CDR3 DNA sequence: TGTGCCAGCTCACCAGGACAGGGTAATGAAGCTTTCTTT.

This chain connects TRBV7-8 to TRBJ1-4; perhaps TRBD1 as D (6 bases). Germline lookup yields CDR1 SGHVS and CDR2 FQNEAQ. CDR3 length equals 15 residues. Trimming shortened V by 3 bases and J by 4 bases, and 12 bases separated the two germline ends. CDR3 nucleotides: TGTGCCAGCAGCTTGACAGGCGTCGGTAATGAAAAACTGTTTTTT. It specifies CASSLTGVGNEKLFF.

This clone occurred a few times. V usage is TRBV11-2 and J usage is TRBJ1-2; the D gene is possibly TRBD1 (5 bases). V was trimmed by 5 bases and J by 2 bases, leaving 15 bases between them. Germline CDR1 reads SGHAT; CDR2 reads FQNNGV. The CDR3 covers 15 residues. The CDR3 nucleotides are TGTGCCAGCAGCGGGCCAATGCAGGGCAACTATGGCTACACCTTC. Its translation: CASSGPMQGNYGYTF.

V usage is TRBV7-2 and J usage is TRBJ2-1; tentatively, D is TRBD2 (5 bases). Germline V gives CDR1 SGHTA, CDR2 FQGNSA. The CDR3 consists of 13 residues. The V end was cut by 3 bases, the J end by 8 bases, with 11 bases between. Here the CDR3 reads CASSFSSWDEQFF. The CDR3 DNA reads TGTGCCAGCAGCTTCTCTAGCTGGGATGAGCAGTTCTTC. Supplemented by reference TRBV7-2 and TRBJ2-1, the full variable domain reads GAGVSQSPSNKVTEKGKDVELRCDPISGHTALYWYRQSLGQGLEFLIYFQGNSAPDKSGLPSDRFSAERTGGSVSTLTIQRTQQEDSAVYLCASSFSSWDEQFFGPGTRLTVL.

Notes on this clone: This sample includes further DNA sequences coding for the same CDR3. V and J are TRBV5-1 and TRBJ2-7; TRBD1 matches 10 bases. The germline gives CDR1 SGHRS, CDR2 YFSETQ. The CDR3 sequence is 13 residues long. V lost 4 bases to trimming and J lost 5 bases; unmatched junction nucleotides: 3. The CDR3 DNA is TGCGCCAGCAGCCTTGGACAGGGGGACGAGCAGTACTTC. It specifies CASSLGQGDEQYF.

This sequence joins TRBV6-5 and TRBJ2-7, with a tentative D call TRBD2 (5 bases). Trimming took off 2 bases at V and 4 bases at J, with 15 bases between the two ends. The CDR3 sequence is 15 residues long. Germline lookup yields CDR1 MNHEY and CDR2 SVGAGI. The CDR3 DNA reads as TGTGCCAGCAGTTACCGGGGTCGGGAAGGTTACGAGCAGTACTTC. Amino acids: CASSYRGREGYEQYF.

The V gene is TRBV2, the J gene TRBJ2-3, with 12 nucleotides matching TRBD2. CDR3 length: 15 amino acids. V dropped 8 bases and J dropped 4; count of bases not matched to a gene: 7. CDR1 is SNHLY and CDR2 is FYNNEI in the germline V gene. CDR3 sequence reads: CASGALAGGPDTQYF. CDR3 DNA sequence: TGTGCCAGCGGCGCGCTAGCGGGGGGGCCAGATACGCAGTATTTT.

This clone was detected a few times. This CDR3 is also generated by other DNA sequences in the sample. This rearrangement joins TRBV28 to TRBJ2-5, with 8 bases matching TRBD1. The CDR3 contains 15 residues. CDR1 MDHEN and CDR2 SYDVKM come from the germline V gene. The J segment lost 2 bases and the V segment lost 5 bases, leaving 7 bases of the junction unmatched. Here the CDR3 DNA reads TGTGCCAGCAGTACACGGACAGGGTCGCAAGAGACCCAGTACTTC. It encodes CASSTRTGSQETQYF.

The sample holds one count of this clone. The V call is TRBV2, the J call TRBJ1-2, with no clear D. This CDR3 region has 13 residues. Trimming stripped 4 bases from V and 2 bases from J, with 8 bases between. CDR1 is SNHLY and CDR2 is FYNNEI in the germline V gene. DNA for the CDR3: TGTGCCAGCAGTGGAGGAGAGAACTATGGCTACACCTTC. This gives the protein CASSGGENYGYTF.

The CDR3 nucleotides are TGTGCCAGCAGTTTAGGGCTGGAACAGGCACCCTATGGCTACACCTTC. Translation gives CASSLGLEQAPYGYTF. J is TRBJ1-2 and V is TRBV28, with D tentatively TRBD1 (5 bases). Germline V lookup: CDR1 MDHEN, CDR2 SYDVKM. There are 16 residues in the CDR3. V was pared by 2 bases and J by 4 bases, with 17 bases between.

As for this clone: At the DNA level, this CDR3 is encoded by other sequences in the same sample as well. The chain has TRBV11-2 and TRBJ2-1, with 10 bases matching TRBD2. The CDR3 runs to 15 residues. CDR1 and CDR2 from the germline V gene are SGHAT and FQNNGV. The trim removed 4 bases at V and 4 bases at J, leaving 4 bases unmatched. CDR3 residues: CASSSLAGRYNEQFF. The CDR3, as DNA: TGTGCCAGCAGCTCACTAGCGGGGAGATACAATGAGCAGTTCTTC.

The CDR3 DNA follows: TGTGCCAGTAGTATTAGTGGGAGTGGTGGAGGCTACACCTTC. Residues: CASSISGSGGGYTF. The V and J genes are TRBV19 and TRBJ1-2; D call uncertain. V gave up 3 bases and J gave up 8 bases, with 16 bases separating them. The germline V gene encodes CDR1 LNHDA and CDR2 SQIVND (reference sequence). The CDR3 loop spans 14 amino acids.

V usage is TRBV9 and J usage is TRBJ1-2; D remains ambiguous. The ends were cut back, 0 bases at V and 2 bases at J, with 8 bases in the middle. Per germline, CDR1 SGDLS and CDR2 YYNGEE. The CDR3 length is 14 residues. The CDR3 region is CASSVGPSNYGYTF. The CDR3 nucleotides are TGTGCCAGCAGCGTAGGTCCGTCCAACTATGGCTACACCTTC.

This chain uses TRBV23-1 with TRBJ1-3; D perhaps matches TRBD1 (6 bases). TRBV23-1 is classed as an ORF, of uncertain function. Between the trimmed V and J ends, which lost 4 bases and 2 bases, there was a span of 18 bases. The length of the CDR3 is 17 residues. The CDR3 DNA sequence: TGCGCCAGCAGTCCCATAGGGGGTGAGCGGCCTGGAAACACCATATATTTT. It encodes CASSPIGGERPGNTIYF.

This chain connects TRBV10-2 to TRBJ2-3, with 7 nucleotides matching TRBD2. This CDR3 is built from 15 residues. Germline V gene lookup returns CDR1 WSHSY and CDR2 SAAADI. V trimming: 0 bases; J trimming: 5 bases; junction bases outside the gene matches: 5. The CDR3 DNA is TGCGCCAGCAGTGAGTCGGGGACTAAAAAAGATACGCAGTATTTT. It translates to CASSESGTKKDTQYF.

This sequence joins TRBV10-3 and TRBJ2-5; 8 bases are shared with TRBD2. V shed 4 bases and J 4 bases; nucleotides not matched to a gene: 2. The CDR3 consists of 13 residues. The germline gives CDR1 ENHRY, CDR2 SYGVKD. CDR3 sequence (DNA): TGTGCCATCAGTGGGACTAGCACAGAGACCCAGTACTTC. Amino acids: CAISGTSTETQYF.

Of note for this clone: Other DNA sequences of this sample code for an identical CDR3. V and J are TRBV28 and TRBJ1-5, with 12 nucleotides matching TRBD1. This CDR3 contains 14 residues. Germline values: CDR1 MDHEN, CDR2 SYDVKM. Trimming at V came to 3 bases and at J to 7 bases, leaving 1 base not matched to a gene. CDR3 DNA sequence: TGTGCCAGCAGTTTGGGACAGGGGGCACAGCCCCAGCATTTT. Translating gives CASSLGQGAQPQHF.

The V gene is TRBV18, the J gene TRBJ2-7, with TRBD2 as a possible D gene (6 bases). The CDR3 consists of 14 residues. Trimming stripped 3 bases from V and 2 bases from J, with 11 bases between. Germline CDR1 is KGHSH and CDR2 is LQKENI. CDR3 coding DNA: TGTGCCAGCTCACCCGGGACTGAACCCTACGAGCAGTACTTC. Translating it yields CASSPGTEPYEQYF.

The chain is built from TRBV29-1 and TRBJ2-7; TRBD1 agrees at 9 bases. Per the germline V gene, CDR1 is SQVTM and CDR2 is ANQGSEA. Trimming took 4 bases from V and 2 from J; bases not matched to a gene: 3. The CDR3 has 13 residues. Here the CDR3 DNA reads TGCAGCGTTGTCGGGACAGGGCCCTACGAGCAGTACTTC. Its protein product is CSVVGTGPYEQYF.

This clone was found a few times. The chain is built from TRBV2 and TRBJ1-5, with 9 bases lining up with TRBD1. Germline CDR1 and CDR2: SNHLY and FYNNEI. The junction had 5 bases not matched to a gene; V was cut back by 6 bases and J by 2 bases. The CDR3 contains 15 residues. Written as DNA, the CDR3 is TGTGCCAGCAGGGGGACAGGGTATGGCAATCAGCCCCAGCATTTT. This sequence encodes CASRGTGYGNQPQHF.

The chain carries TRBV24-1 and TRBJ2-1; 14 nucleotides align to TRBD2. Per the germline V gene, CDR1 is KGHDR and CDR2 is SFDVKD. The CDR3 runs to 16 residues. With 3 bases clipped from V and 9 bases from J, the junction kept 6 bases outside the gene matches. CDR3 DNA sequence: TGTGCCACCAGTGATGCGACTAGCGGGGGGGCTGGTGAGCAGTTCTTC. Amino acids: CATSDATSGGAGEQFF.

The chain is built from TRBV28 and TRBJ1-1, with TRBD1 identical over 8 bases. J gave up 6 bases and V 1 base, and 10 bases lay outside the gene matches. The CDR3 is 16 amino acids. Germline CDR1 is MDHEN and CDR2 is SYDVKM. The CDR3 loop is CASSLYKQGARAEAFF. CDR3 DNA sequence: TGTGCCAGCAGTTTATATAAGCAGGGGGCTAGGGCTGAAGCTTTCTTT.

The V call is TRBV7-9, the J call TRBJ2-1, with TRBD1 identical over 8 bases. This CDR3 is built from 15 residues. CDR1 SEHNR and CDR2 FQNEAQ come from the germline V gene (reference sequence). Trimming cost V 7 bases and J 8 bases; bases outside gene matches: 13. DNA for the CDR3: TGTGCCAGCATAAAATCAGGGGGCTGGGGACATGAGCAGTTCTTC. It is translated as CASIKSGGWGHEQFF.

The chain combines TRBV5-4 with TRBJ2-3; a possible D gene is TRBD2 (6 bases). The CDR3 length is 17 residues. V was cut by 1 base and J by 0 bases, with 15 bases left in between. Germline V gene data show CDR1 as SGHNT and CDR2 as YYREEE (reference sequence). CDR3 coding DNA: TGTGCCAGCAGCTTGACCCGGGGGACCTCTAGCACAGATACGCAGTATTTT. This gives the protein CASSLTRGTSSTDTQYF.

The chain is built from TRBV7-2 and TRBJ1-2, with 8 nucleotides matching TRBD1. CDR3 size: 15 residues. V gave up 3 bases and J gave up 8 bases; unmatched junction bases: 11. Germline lookup yields CDR1 SGHTA and CDR2 FQGNSA. CDR3 sequence (DNA): TGTGCCAGCAGCTTCCTAACCCAGGGGGCGCAAGGCTACACCTTC. Translation: CASSFLTQGAQGYTF.

The chain couples TRBV13 to TRBJ2-3; TRBD2 matches 14 bases. CDR1 is PRHDT and CDR2 is FYEKMQ in the germline V gene (reference sequence). V dropped 5 bases and J dropped 3; count of bases not matched to a gene: 13. This CDR3 is built from 19 residues. The CDR3 DNA reads TGTGCCAGCAGCGTCACCTCGGGACTAGCGGGGGAAAAAACAGATACGCAGTATTTT. The encoded protein is CASSVTSGLAGEKTDTQYF.